These 10 T cell receptor beta chains came from one sample sequenced in a study of spatial heterogeneity in lung cancer. For these TCRs, the target antigens are not known. The study, taken as a whole, reports: Tumor mutation counts were tracked by expanded intratumoral alpha and beta TCR counts.

Using its own MiXCR run on the 5' RACE reads, TCRdb lists one record per CDR3 protein. The table lists about 7,400 distinct CDR3 sequences, roughly 7% of them singletons, with 8.3% in the top ten. Sample time point: sample taken at primary tumor resection. The starting material was lung tumor tissue, obtained at surgery. These receptors originate from a male donor with early-stage non-small cell lung cancer.

This clonotype was seen repeatedly, ten times or more. The chain links TRBV5-1 to TRBJ2-2; no firm D call. This CDR3 region has 13 residues. V gave up 0 bases and J gave up 4 bases, with 4 bases separating them. Per the germline V gene, CDR1 is SGHRS and CDR2 is YFSETQ. The CDR3 coding sequence is TGCGCCAGCAGCTTGGCGGTCACCGGGGAGCTGTTTTTT. Residues: CASSLAVTGELFF.

This clonotype is labeled as medium-sized (0.01 to 0.1%). V gene TRBV7-8 combines with J gene TRBJ2-2; no firm D call. CDR1 is SGHVS, CDR2 FQNEAQ, per germline. Deletions cut 9 bases from V and 5 bases from J, with 13 bases between. The CDR3 is 13 amino acids. The CDR3 region is CASRFRRTGELFF. CDR3 nucleotide sequence: TGTGCCAGTAGGTTCCGTCGGACCGGGGAGCTGTTTTTT.

This clonotype showed up many times. This chain uses TRBV20-1 with TRBJ2-1, with 8 bases identical to TRBD2. The ends lost 0 bases at V and 15 bases at J; junction bases unmatched: 7. The CDR3 loop spans 12 amino acids. CDR1 is DFQATT and CDR2 is SNEGSKA in the germline V gene (reference sequence). CDR3 sequence reads: CSARDPGGLRFF. The CDR3, as DNA: TGCAGTGCTAGAGATCCGGGAGGGCTACGGTTCTTC.

By sample share, this clonotype is medium-sized. The chain couples TRBV6-2 or TRBV6-3 to TRBJ2-1, with 10 bases lining up with TRBD2. Germline values: CDR1 MNHEY, CDR2 SVGEGT. V was clipped by 8 bases and J by 7 bases; unmatched bases: 8. The CDR3 contains 14 residues. CDR3 residues: CASLIAGGRNEQFF. CDR3 DNA: TGTGCCAGCCTTATAGCGGGAGGACGGAATGAGCAGTTCTTC.

This chain joins TRBV28 and TRBJ1-4, with 8 bases that match TRBD1. Germline V gene data show CDR1 as MDHEN and CDR2 as SYDVKM. The ends lost 8 bases at V and 5 bases at J; junction bases unmatched: 7. This CDR3 region has 14 residues. The CDR3 bases are TGTGCCAGCGGGCGACAGGGGTTAAATGAAAAACTGTTTTTT. This codes for CASGRQGLNEKLFF.

This clonotype has ten or more counts. The chain links TRBV6-5 to TRBJ2-7; TRBD2 aligns across 9 bases. The germline V gene encodes CDR1 MNHEY and CDR2 SVGAGI. The CDR3 runs to 15 residues. V lost 6 bases to trimming and J lost 5 bases; unmatched junction nucleotides: 11. The chain's CDR3 is CASRGVVAGAHEQYF. DNA for the CDR3: TGTGCCAGCAGGGGCGTGGTAGCGGGAGCCCACGAGCAGTACTTC.

The chain uses TRBV28 and TRBJ2-7, with D tentatively TRBD1 (5 bases). The CDR3 contains 13 residues. Germline V gives CDR1 MDHEN, CDR2 SYDVKM. The CDR3 loop reads CGRRIPAGREQYF. For the CDR3, the DNA is TGTGGCAGAAGAATCCCCGCAGGGCGGGAGCAGTACTTC.

This clonotype qualifies as medium-sized. The rearrangement uses TRBV7-2 and TRBJ2-2, with 9 bases fitting TRBD2. J was trimmed by 5 bases and V by 8 bases; bases with no gene match: 3. Per the germline V gene, CDR1 is SGHTA and CDR2 is FQGNSA. This CDR3 spans 13 amino acids. As DNA, the CDR3 is TGTGCCAGCTCGCTAGCGGGGACCGGGGAGCTGTTTTTT. As protein: CASSLAGTGELFF.

The sample holds many counts of this clonotype. The V and J genes are TRBV2 and TRBJ2-7; D perhaps matches TRBD2 (6 bases). Germline CDR1 SNHLY, CDR2 FYNNEI. The CDR3 runs 11 residues. Deletions cut 0 bases from V and 11 bases from J, with 8 bases between. The CDR3 sequence is CASSEARREYF. Written as DNA, the CDR3 is TGTGCCAGCAGTGAAGCCCGGAGGGAGTACTTC.

This clonotype occurred many times. The chain uses TRBV2 and TRBJ2-5; a weak D match, TRBD1 (6 bases). Trimming took off 2 bases at V and 5 bases at J, with 9 bases between the two ends. This CDR3 has 13 amino acids. Germline V gene sequence: CDR1 SNHLY, CDR2 FYNNEI. CDR3 in amino acids: CASSENRAETQYF. DNA of the CDR3: TGTGCCAGCAGTGAAAACAGGGCCGAGACCCAGTACTTC.